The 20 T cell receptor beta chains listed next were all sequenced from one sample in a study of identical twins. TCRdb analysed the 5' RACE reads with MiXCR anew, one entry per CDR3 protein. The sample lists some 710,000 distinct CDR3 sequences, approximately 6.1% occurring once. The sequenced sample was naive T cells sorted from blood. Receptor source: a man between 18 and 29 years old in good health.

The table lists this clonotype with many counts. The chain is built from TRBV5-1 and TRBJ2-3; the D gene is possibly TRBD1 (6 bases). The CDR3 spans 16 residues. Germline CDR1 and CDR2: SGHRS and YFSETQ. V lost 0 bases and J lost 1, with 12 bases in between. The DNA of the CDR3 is TGCGCCAGCAGCTTGGCCGAGGACAGACGCACAGATACGCAGTATTTT. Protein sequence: CASSLAEDRRTDTQYF.

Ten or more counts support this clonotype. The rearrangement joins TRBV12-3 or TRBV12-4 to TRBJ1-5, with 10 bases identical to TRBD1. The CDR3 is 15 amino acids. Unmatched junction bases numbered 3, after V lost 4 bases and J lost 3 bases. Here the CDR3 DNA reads TGTGCCAGCAGTTGGGACAGGGGCGACAATCAGCCCCAGCATTTT. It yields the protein CASSWDRGDNQPQHF.

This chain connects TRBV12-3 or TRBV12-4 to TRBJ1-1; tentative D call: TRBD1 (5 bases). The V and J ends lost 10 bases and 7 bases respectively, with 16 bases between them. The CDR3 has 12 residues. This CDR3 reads CATSKWGLEAFF. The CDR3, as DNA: TGTGCCACCTCTAAGTGGGGCCTTGAAGCTTTCTTT.

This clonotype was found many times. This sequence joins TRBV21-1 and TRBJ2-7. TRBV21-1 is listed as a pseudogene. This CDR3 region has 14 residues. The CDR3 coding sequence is TGTGCCAGCAGCAAACTTGACTGCAACTACGAGCAGTACGTC. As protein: CASSKLDCNYEQYV.

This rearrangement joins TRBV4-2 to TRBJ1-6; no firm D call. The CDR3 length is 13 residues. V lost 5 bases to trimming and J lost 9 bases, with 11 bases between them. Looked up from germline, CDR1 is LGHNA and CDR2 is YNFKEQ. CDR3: CASSFQQLSPLHF. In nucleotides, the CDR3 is TGTGCCAGCAGCTTCCAACAACTTTCACCCCTCCACTTT.

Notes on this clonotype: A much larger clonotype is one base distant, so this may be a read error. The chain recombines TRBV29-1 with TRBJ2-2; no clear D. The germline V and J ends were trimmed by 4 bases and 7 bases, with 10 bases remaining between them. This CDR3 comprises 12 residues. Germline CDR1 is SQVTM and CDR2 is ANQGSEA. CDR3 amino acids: CSVVALNGELFF. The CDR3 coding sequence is TGCAGCGTTGTAGCACTCAACGGGGAGCTGTTTTTT.

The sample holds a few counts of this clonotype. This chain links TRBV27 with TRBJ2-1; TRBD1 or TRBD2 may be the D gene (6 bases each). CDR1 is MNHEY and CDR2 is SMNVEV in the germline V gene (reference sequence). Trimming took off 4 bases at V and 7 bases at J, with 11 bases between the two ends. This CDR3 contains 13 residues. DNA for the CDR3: TGTGCCAGCAGTTGGGGGGCGAGGAATGAGCAGTTCTTC. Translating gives CASSWGARNEQFF.

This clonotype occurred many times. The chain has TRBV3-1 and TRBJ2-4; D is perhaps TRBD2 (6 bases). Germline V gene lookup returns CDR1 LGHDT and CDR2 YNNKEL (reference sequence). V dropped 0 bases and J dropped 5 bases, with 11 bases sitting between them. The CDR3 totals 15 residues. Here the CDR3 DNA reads TGTGCCAGCAGCCAAGAGGGAAGCGGGCAAAACATTCAGTACTTC. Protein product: CASSQEGSGQNIQYF. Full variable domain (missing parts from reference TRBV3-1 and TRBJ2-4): DTAVSQTPKYLVTQMGNDKSIKCEQNLGHDTMYWYKQDSKKFLKIMFSYNNKELIINETVPNRFSPKSPDKAHLNLHINSLELGDSAVYFCASSQEGSGQNIQYFGAGTRLSVL.

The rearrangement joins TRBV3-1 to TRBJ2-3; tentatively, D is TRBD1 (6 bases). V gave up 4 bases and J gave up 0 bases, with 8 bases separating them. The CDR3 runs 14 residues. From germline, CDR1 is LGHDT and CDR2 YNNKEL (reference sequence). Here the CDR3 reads CASSRGRSTDTQYF. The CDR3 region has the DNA TGTGCCAGCAGCCGGGGGCGCAGCACAGATACGCAGTATTTT.

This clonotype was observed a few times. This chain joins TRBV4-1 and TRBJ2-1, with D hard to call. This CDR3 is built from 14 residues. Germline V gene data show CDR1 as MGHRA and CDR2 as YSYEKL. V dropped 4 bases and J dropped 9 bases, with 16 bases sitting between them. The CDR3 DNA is TGCGCCAGCAGCCCAAAGATGTGGGGATTTGAGCAGTTCTTC. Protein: CASSPKMWGFEQFF.

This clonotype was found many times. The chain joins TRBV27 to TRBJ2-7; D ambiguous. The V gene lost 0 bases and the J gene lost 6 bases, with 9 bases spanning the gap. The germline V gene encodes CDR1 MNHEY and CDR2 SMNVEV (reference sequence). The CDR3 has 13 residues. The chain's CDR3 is CASSLSARSEQYF. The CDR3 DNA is TGTGCCAGCAGTTTATCCGCCAGAAGCGAGCAGTACTTC.

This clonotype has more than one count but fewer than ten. The DNA of the CDR3 is TGTGCCTGGAGATTTAAGACTAGCGAGGACTACAATGAGCAGTTCTTC. It is translated as CAWRFKTSEDYNEQFF. The V and J genes are TRBV30 and TRBJ2-1, with 8 bases identical to TRBD2. V lost 3 bases to trimming and J lost 3 bases; unmatched junction nucleotides: 10. The CDR3 is 16 residues long. CDR1 is GTSNPN, CDR2 SVGIG, per germline (reference sequence).

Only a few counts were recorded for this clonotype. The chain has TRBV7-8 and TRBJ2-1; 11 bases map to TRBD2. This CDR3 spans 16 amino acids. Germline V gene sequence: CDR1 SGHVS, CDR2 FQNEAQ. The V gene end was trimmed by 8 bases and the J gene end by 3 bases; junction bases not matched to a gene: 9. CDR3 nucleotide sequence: TGTGCCAGCTGGACCAGCGGACTAGCGGGCTACAATGAGCAGTTCTTC. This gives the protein CASWTSGLAGYNEQFF.

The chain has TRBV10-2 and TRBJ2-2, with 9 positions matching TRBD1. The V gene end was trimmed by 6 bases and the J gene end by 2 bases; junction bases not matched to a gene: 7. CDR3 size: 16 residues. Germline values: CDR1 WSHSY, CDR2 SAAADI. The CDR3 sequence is CASRGNRGPNTGELFF. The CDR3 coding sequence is TGCGCCAGCAGGGGAAACAGGGGGCCCAACACCGGGGAGCTGTTTTTT.

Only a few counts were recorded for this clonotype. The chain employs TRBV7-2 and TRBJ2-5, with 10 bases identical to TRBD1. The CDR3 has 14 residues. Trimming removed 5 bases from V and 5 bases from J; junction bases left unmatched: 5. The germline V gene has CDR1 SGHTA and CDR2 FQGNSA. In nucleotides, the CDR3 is TGTGCCAGCAGCCTGACAGGGGGCGCGGAGACCCAGTACTTC. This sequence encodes CASSLTGGAETQYF. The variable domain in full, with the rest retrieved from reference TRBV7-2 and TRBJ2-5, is GAGVSQSPSNKVTEKGKDVELRCDPISGHTALYWYRQSLGQGLEFLIYFQGNSAPDKSGLPSDRFSAERTGGSVSTLTIQRTQQEDSAVYLCASSLTGGAETQYFGPGTRLLVL.

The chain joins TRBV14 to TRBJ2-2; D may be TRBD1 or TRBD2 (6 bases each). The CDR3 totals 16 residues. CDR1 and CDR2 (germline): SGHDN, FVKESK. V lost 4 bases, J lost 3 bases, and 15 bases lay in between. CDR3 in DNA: TGTGCCAGCAGCCTACCTTCCGGGGGCTACACCGGGGAGCTGTTTTTT. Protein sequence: CASSLPSGGYTGELFF.

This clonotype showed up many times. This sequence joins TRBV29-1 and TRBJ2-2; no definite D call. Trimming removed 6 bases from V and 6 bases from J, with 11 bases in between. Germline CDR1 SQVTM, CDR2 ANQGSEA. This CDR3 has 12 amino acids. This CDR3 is CSVPVASGELFF. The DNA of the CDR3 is TGCAGCGTCCCCGTGGCTTCCGGGGAGCTGTTTTTT.

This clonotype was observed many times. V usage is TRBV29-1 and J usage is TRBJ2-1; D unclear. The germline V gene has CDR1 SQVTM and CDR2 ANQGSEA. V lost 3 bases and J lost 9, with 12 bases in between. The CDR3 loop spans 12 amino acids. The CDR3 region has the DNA TGCAGCGTTGAGTGGGGTCGGGCTGAGCAGTTCTTC. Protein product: CSVEWGRAEQFF.

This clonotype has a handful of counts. As DNA, the CDR3 is TGCGCCAGCAGCCAAGTGTCAAAACCTGGAAACACCATATATTTT. Protein: CASSQVSKPGNTIYF. The chain uses TRBV4-1 and TRBJ1-3; D remains unclear. The CDR3 is 15 amino acids. The V gene lost 1 base and the J gene lost 2 bases, with 9 bases spanning the gap. The germline gives CDR1 MGHRA, CDR2 YSYEKL.

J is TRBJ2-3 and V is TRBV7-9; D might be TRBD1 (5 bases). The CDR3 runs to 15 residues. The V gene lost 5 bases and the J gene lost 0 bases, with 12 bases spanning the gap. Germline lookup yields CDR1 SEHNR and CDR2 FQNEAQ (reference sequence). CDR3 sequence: CASSPRQTSTDTQYF. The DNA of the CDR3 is TGTGCCAGCAGCCCAAGACAGACTAGCACAGATACGCAGTATTTT.